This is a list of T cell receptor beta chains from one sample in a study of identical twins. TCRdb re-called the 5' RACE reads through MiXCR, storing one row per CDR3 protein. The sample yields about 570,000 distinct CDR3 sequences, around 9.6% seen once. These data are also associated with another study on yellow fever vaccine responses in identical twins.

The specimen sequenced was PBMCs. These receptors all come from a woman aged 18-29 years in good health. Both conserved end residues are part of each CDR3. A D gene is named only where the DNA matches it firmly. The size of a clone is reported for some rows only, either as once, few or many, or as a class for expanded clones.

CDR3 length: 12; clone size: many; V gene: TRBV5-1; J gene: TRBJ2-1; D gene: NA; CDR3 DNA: TGCGCCAGCAGCCGACAGTACAATGAGCAGTTCTTC; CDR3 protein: CASSRQYNEQFF
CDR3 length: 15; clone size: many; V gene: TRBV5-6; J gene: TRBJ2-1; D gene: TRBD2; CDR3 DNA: TGTGCCAGCAGCTTGGTGGGACTAGCGACGAATGAGCAGTTCTTC; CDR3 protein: CASSLVGLATNEQFF
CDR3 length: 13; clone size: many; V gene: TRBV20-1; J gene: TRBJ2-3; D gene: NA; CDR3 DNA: TGCAGTGCTAGGCAGGGTACCACAGATACGCAGTATTTT; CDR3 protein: CSARQGTTDTQYF
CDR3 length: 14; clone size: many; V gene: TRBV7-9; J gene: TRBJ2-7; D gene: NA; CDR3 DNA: TGTGCCAGCAGCTTAGATCTAGGGGTTTCCGAGCAGTACTTC; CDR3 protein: CASSLDLGVSEQYF
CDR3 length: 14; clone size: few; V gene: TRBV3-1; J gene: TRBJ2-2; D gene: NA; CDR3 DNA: TGTGCCAGCAGCCCTCCTCTATTTCCCGGGGAGCTGTTTTTT; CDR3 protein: CASSPPLFPGELFF
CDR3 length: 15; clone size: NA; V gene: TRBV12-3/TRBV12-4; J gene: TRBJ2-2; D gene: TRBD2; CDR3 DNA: TGTGCCAGCAGGGGCGGGGGGACGAACACCGGGGAGCTGTTTTTT; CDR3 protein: CASRGGGTNTGELFF
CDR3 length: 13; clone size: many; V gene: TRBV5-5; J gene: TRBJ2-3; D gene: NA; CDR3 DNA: TGTGCCAGCAGCGCGGAAATGGGGTATACGCAGTATTTT; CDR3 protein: CASSAEMGYTQYF
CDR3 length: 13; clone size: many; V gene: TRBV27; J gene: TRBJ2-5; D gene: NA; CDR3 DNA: TGTGCCAGCAGTTCGGACCTCCAAGAGACCCAGTACTTC; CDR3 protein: CASSSDLQETQYF
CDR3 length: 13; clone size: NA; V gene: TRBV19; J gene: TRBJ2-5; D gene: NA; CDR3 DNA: TGTGCCAGTAGTACAGGGGTGGTGGAGACCCAGTACTTC; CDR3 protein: CASSTGVVETQYF
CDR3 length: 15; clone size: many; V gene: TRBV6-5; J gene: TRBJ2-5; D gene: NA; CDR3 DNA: TGTGCCAGCAGTTACTCGGGGACGGGGCAAGAGACCCAGTACTTC; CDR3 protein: CASSYSGTGQETQYF
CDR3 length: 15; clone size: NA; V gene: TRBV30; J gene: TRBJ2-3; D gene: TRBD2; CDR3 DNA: TGTGCCTGGGGAAAGACTAGCGGGAAGACAGATACGCAGTATTTT; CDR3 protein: CAWGKTSGKTDTQYF
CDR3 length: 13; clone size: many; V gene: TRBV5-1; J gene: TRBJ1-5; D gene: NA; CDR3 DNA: TGCGCCAGCAGCTTTTTGGAGGGCCAGCCCCAGCATTTT; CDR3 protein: CASSFLEGQPQHF
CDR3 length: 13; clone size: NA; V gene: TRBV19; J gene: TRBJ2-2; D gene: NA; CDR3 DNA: TGTGCCAGTAGTATCGGTGGAGGGATGGAGCTGTTTTTT; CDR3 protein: CASSIGGGMELFF
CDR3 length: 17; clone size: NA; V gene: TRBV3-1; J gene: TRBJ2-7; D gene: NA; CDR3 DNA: TGTGCCAGCAGCCAAGTCAGGCCGAAAGGGGAGAGCTACGAGCAGTACTTC; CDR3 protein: CASSQVRPKGESYEQYF
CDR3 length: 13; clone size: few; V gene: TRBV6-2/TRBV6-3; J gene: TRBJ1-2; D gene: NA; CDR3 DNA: TGTGCCAGCAGTCCCTACTGGAGCTATGGCTACACCTTC; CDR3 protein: CASSPYWSYGYTF
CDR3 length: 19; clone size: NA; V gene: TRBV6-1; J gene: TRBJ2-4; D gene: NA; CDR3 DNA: TGTGCCAGCACTAGAACGGCAGCCCGCGGAATTAATGGCAAAAACATTCAGTACTTC; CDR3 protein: CASTRTAARGINGKNIQYF
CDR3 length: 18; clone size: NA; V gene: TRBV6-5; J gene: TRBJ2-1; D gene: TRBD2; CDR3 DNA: TGTGCCAGCAGTTTACTCGCCAAGACTAGCGGGGACTTCAATGAGCAGTTCTTC; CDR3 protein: CASSLLAKTSGDFNEQFF
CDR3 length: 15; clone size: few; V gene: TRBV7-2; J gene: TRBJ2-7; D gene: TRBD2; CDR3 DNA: TGTGCCAGCCTCCCTGCTAGCGGTCGTCTCCACGAGCAGTACTTC; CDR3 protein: CASLPASGRLHEQYF
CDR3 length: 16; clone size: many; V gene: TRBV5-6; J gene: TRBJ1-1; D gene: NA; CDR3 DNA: TGTGCCAGCAGCTTGGGGCCCCATCAGGGCAACACTGAAGCTTTCTTT; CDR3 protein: CASSLGPHQGNTEAFF
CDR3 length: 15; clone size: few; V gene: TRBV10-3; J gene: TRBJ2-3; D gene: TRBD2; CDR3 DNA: TGTGCCATCAAGGCGGCGGGGGGGCCGGCAGATACGCAGTATTTT; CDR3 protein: CAIKAAGGPADTQYF
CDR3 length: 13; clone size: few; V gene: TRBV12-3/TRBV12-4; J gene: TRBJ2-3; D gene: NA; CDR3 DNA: TGTGCCAGCATCTCCCTATGGACAGATACGCAGTATTTT; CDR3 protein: CASISLWTDTQYF
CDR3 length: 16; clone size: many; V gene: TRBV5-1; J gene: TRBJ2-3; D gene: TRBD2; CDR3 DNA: TGCGCCAGCAGCGGAGGACTAGCCCAATCTACAGATACGCAGTATTTT; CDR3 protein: CASSGGLAQSTDTQYF
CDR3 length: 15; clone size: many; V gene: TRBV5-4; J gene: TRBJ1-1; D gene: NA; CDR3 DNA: TGTGCCAGCAGCTTTGACAGATCCACAACACCTGAAGCTTTCTTT; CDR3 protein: CASSFDRSTTPEAFF
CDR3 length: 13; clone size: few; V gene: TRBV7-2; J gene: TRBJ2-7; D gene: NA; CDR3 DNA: TGTGCCAGCAGCCGGGACACCTTAAGCGAGCAGTACTTC; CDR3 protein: CASSRDTLSEQYF
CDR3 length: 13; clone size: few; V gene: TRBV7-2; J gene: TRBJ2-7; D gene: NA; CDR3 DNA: TGTGCCAGCAGCTTAGCGGTAAACCGAGAGCAGTACTTC; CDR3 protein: CASSLAVNREQYF
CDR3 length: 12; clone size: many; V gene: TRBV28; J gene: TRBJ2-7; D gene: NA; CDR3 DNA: TGTGCCAGCACGACCCCGGGTGTCGAGCAGTACTTC; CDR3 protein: CASTTPGVEQYF
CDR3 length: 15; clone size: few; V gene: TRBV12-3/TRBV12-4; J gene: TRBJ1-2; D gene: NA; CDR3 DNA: TGTGCCAGCAGTTTAGTTGGGGCAGCAAACTATGGCTACACCTTC; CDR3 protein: CASSLVGAANYGYTF
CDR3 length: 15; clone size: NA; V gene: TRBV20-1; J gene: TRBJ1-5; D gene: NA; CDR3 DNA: TGCAGTGCTAGAGATAGTAAAGGGGAGAGTCAGCCCCAGCATTTT; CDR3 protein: CSARDSKGESQPQHF
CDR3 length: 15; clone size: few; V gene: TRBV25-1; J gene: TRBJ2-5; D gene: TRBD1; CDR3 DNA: TGTGCCAGCAGTGCGGGACAGGGGGCCCAAGAGACCCAGTACTTC; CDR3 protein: CASSAGQGAQETQYF